Included here is one TCR beta chain sequence, with context. Primed by a sample-barcoded 5' primer and a J-beta primer mix, a second PCR proceeded for about 6 to 11 cycles. MiXCR was run by TCRdb on the 5' RACE reads, yielding one entry per CDR3 protein. This table holds more than 600,000 distinct CDR3 sequences, more than 20% found once. This sample was taken from a study of blood T cells in healthy people across ages. CDR1 is SGHDT and CDR2 is YYEEEE in the germline V gene. The CDR3 has 11 residues. The sample also formed part of further work on T cells of mothers and their children.

This sequence joins TRBV5-6 and TRBJ2-5; D is ambiguous. The J call may be wrong; the DNA end is better matched by TRBJ2-1. Sequencing was carried out using blood. The receptor comes from a boy younger than 18 in good health. The CDR3 is CASSFMSEQFF. CDR3 DNA: TGTGCCAGCAGCTTTATGAGTGAGCAGTTCTTC.